This TCR beta chain was captured by sequencing in a study of blood T cell repertoires in COVID-19. About the study: Both acute and convalescent COVID-19 samples were obtained from the United States, Italy and Spain. The cDNA or gDNA used as material had been derived from T cells, B-cell-depleted T cells, or PBMCs.

As originally analysed: From reference gene primer amplification, estimates of nucleated cell counts were derived. Some clones are missing from TCRdb's copy, which holds only in-frame ones; the method was immunoSEQ multiplex PCR. For V, J and clone size, that table is used; D and trimming come from the DNA. Seen here are about 64,000 clones, 65% to 90% observed once, and the top ten hold 1.2%. The sequencing sample was made of peripheral blood. The source of this sequence is a man aged 40-49 years with acute or convalescent COVID-19.

CDR3 coding DNA: TGCGCCAGCAGCCAAGATTTTAGAGGGGCGGGATGGGTGAACACTGAAGCTTTCTTT. This gives the protein CASSQDFRGAGWVNTEAFF. The chain couples TRBV4-1 to TRBJ1-1, with D maybe TRBD1 (5 bases). CDR1 and CDR2 (germline): MGHRA, YSYEKL. V was cut by 0 bases and J by 0 bases, with 20 bases left in between. This CDR3 has 19 amino acids.